The present entry profiles one T cell receptor beta chain with its context. The antigen is undetermined. This entry is derived from a study of blood T cells in healthy people across ages. Alongside a J-beta primer mix, a sample-barcoded 5' primer served in a second PCR lasting roughly 7 to 11 cycles. TCRdb reprocessed the 5' RACE reads with MiXCR, giving one entry per CDR3 protein. The table records approximately 1.5 million distinct CDR3 sequences, 40% to 45% of them present only once. Looked up from germline, CDR1 is MNHEY and CDR2 is SVGEGT. This CDR3 has 16 residues. Trimming pared 2 bases from V and 4 bases from J, leaving 18 bases between. Overall study results and limits: TCR beta diversity was tightly associated with the proportion of naive T cells.

The chain carries TRBV6-2 or TRBV6-3 and TRBJ2-7; possibly TRBD2 for D (5 bases). The specimen sequenced was blood. This receptor was identified in a woman in her late teens or twenties in good health. The CDR3 spells CASSYPLERFSYEQYF. DNA of the CDR3: TGTGCCAGCAGTTACCCCTTGGAGCGGTTTTCATACGAGCAGTACTTC.